The present entry profiles one T cell receptor (beta chain) with its context. The data are from a study of shared clonotypes between healthy human individuals. Germline CDR1 reads GTSNPN; CDR2 reads SVGIG (reference sequence). This CDR3 comprises 15 residues. V lost 4 bases and J lost 0, with 15 bases in between. Running of the assay took place at deep level. Genomic DNA of each subset was evenly split across several immunoSEQ plates. Original handling: As immunoSEQ supplied junction-only sequences (without quality scores), filtering differed. Using immunoSEQ multiplex PCR, the repertoire was profiled, and TCRdb retains in-frame clones only, with some absent. V, J and clone size derive from that table, while D and trimming were established from the DNA sequence. The profile shows hundreds of thousands of clones, around 77% of them singletons. Genomic DNA for unsorted samples, which was extracted with the QIAamp DNA Blood Mini kit, came from around 100 million PBMCs.

The chain joins TRBV30 to TRBJ1-2, with D hard to call. The specimen sequenced was PBMCs. The source of this sequence is a woman in her thirties or forties in good health. Some clones in this sample may be carry-over from other donors' samples. The CDR3 spells CAWTPSQTTNYGYTF. In DNA, the CDR3 is TGTGCCTGGACCCCCTCTCAGACCACTAACTATGGCTACACCTTC.